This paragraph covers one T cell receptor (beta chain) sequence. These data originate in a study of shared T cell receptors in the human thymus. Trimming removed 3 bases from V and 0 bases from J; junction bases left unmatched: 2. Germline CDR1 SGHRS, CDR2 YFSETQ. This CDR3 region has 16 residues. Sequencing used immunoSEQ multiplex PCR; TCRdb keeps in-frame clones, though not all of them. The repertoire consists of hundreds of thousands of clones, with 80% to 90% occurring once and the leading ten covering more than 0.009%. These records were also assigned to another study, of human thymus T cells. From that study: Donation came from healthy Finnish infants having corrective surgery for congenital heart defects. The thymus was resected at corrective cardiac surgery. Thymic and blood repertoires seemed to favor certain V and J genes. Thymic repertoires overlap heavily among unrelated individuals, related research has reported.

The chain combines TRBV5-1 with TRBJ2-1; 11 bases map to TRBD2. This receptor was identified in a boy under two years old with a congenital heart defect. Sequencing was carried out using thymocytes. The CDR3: CASSSGLAVSYNEQFF. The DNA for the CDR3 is TGCGCCAGCAGCTCGGGACTAGCGGTCTCCTACAATGAGCAGTTCTTC.